The T cell receptor beta chain described here comes from a study of blood T cell repertoires in COVID-19. In the authors' workflow: It was from reference gene primer amplification that nucleated cell counts were estimated. Sequencing used immunoSEQ multiplex PCR; TCRdb keeps in-frame clones, though not all of them. That table is the source of V, J and clone size, and D and trimming were worked out from the DNA. This sample has roughly 100,000 clones, with roughly 90% found just once. This clone was picked up a small number of times. Germline-derived CDR1 and CDR2 are MRHNA and SNTAGT. V dropped 0 bases and J dropped 5 bases, with 5 bases sitting between them. CDR3 length: 13 amino acids.

The receptor's source is a human donor in a cohort sampled during active COVID-19. Input material: peripheral blood. The chain combines TRBV6-4 with TRBJ2-1; D remains unclear. CDR3 region: CASSDSTNNEQFF. The CDR3 bases are TGTGCCAGCAGTGACTCGACAAACAATGAGCAGTTCTTC.